A single sample gave rise to the 29 T cell receptor beta chains below, sequenced in a study of cytomegalovirus exposure and HLA in healthy donors. PCR amplification relied on 60 Vbeta primers (plus 13 Jbeta primers). Using immunoSEQ multiplex PCR, the repertoire was profiled, and TCRdb retains in-frame clones only, with some absent. Of around 200,000 clones in the sample, roughly 82% are singletons; the top ten hold 4.5% to 7%. The source material was PBMCs. These receptors all come from a middle-aged man in good health and CMV-seropositive.

This clone has a single count. The rearrangement links TRBV9 to TRBJ1-1, with 7 bases matching TRBD1. V was clipped by 4 bases and J by 2 bases; unmatched bases: 5. Per the germline V gene, CDR1 is SGDLS and CDR2 is YYNGEE. The CDR3 has 14 residues. This chain's CDR3 is CASSPRDRNTEAFF. The CDR3 region has the DNA TGTGCCAGCAGCCCCCGGGACAGAAACACTGAAGCTTTCTTT.

The chain joins TRBV28 to TRBJ2-7, with D maybe TRBD2 (5 bases). The CDR3 consists of 12 residues. Trimming stripped 7 bases from V and 2 bases from J, with 9 bases between. Germline values: CDR1 MDHEN, CDR2 SYDVKM. This CDR3 is CASTRGAYEQYF. CDR3 DNA sequence: TGTGCCAGCACTCGGGGTGCCTACGAGCAGTACTTC.

The CDR3 nucleotides are TGTGCCAGCTCACCAAGGAGTGTGAGAGCGGGTGATGGCTACACCTTC. It specifies CASSPRSVRAGDGYTF. The chain employs TRBV18 and TRBJ1-2, with D unresolved. Germline assignment: CDR1 KGHSH and CDR2 LQKENI. This CDR3 has 16 residues. The V end lost 2 bases, the J end lost 6 bases, and 19 bases lay between the germline ends.

V usage is TRBV10-1 and J usage is TRBJ2-3; D unresolved. Per the germline V gene, CDR1 is WNHNN and CDR2 is SYGVQD (reference sequence). Trimming removed 3 bases from V and 3 bases from J, with 7 bases in between. This CDR3 is 13 amino acids long. The CDR3 bases are TGCGCCAGCAGTGACCGGTGGACAGATACGCAGTATTTT. Its protein product is CASSDRWTDTQYF.

V usage is TRBV5-4 and J usage is TRBJ2-1; 10 bases fit TRBD2. The CDR3 consists of 16 residues. Per the germline V gene, CDR1 is SGHNT and CDR2 is YYREEE (reference sequence). With 4 bases clipped from V and 11 bases from J, the junction kept 15 bases outside the gene matches. The CDR3 DNA is TGTGCCAGCAGCCATAGCGGGGGGCCTACTACGGGTAAGCAGTTCTTC. It yields the protein CASSHSGGPTTGKQFF.

This chain joins TRBV28 and TRBJ2-5, with 10 bases lining up with TRBD2. The better agreement between TRBJ2-7 and the DNA end casts doubt on the J call. CDR3 length equals 15 residues. Looked up from germline, CDR1 is MDHEN and CDR2 is SYDVKM. The CDR3 DNA follows: TGTGCCAGCGCCCTCACTAGCGGGATCTCCTACGAGCAGTACTTC. Its protein product is CASALTSGISYEQYF.

The chain carries TRBV19 and TRBJ2-1; 9 nucleotides line up with TRBD1. V trimming: 5 bases; J trimming: 8 bases; junction bases outside the gene matches: 13. The CDR3 length is 16 residues. CDR1 LNHDA and CDR2 SQIVND come from the germline V gene (reference sequence). The chain's CDR3 is CASSPLDRGFMDEQFF. DNA for the CDR3: TGTGCCAGTAGTCCTCTGGACAGGGGCTTTATGGATGAGCAGTTCTTC.

The rearrangement links TRBV11-2 to TRBJ1-1; 10 nucleotides agree with TRBD1. The CDR3 loop spans 15 amino acids. V lost 3 bases, J lost 10 bases, and 11 bases stayed unmatched. CDR1 is SGHAT, CDR2 FQNNGV, per germline. Here the CDR3 reads CASSLLRDRGHGAFF. CDR3 nucleotide sequence: TGTGCCAGCAGCTTGCTCCGGGACAGGGGTCACGGAGCTTTCTTT.

J is TRBJ2-7 and V is TRBV6-1, with 7 bases identical to TRBD2. Germline V gives CDR1 MNHNS, CDR2 SASEGT. This CDR3 contains 13 residues. V trimming: 5 bases; J trimming: 4 bases; junction bases outside the gene matches: 5. This CDR3 is CASSWEGLYEQYF. The CDR3 DNA follows: TGTGCCAGCAGTTGGGAGGGGTTGTACGAGCAGTACTTC.

This chain links TRBV7-6 with TRBJ2-1; 16 nucleotides line up with TRBD2. Trimming removed 5 bases from V and 12 bases from J; junction bases left unmatched: 7. CDR1 is SGHVS, CDR2 FNYEAQ, per germline. This CDR3 has 15 amino acids. The CDR3 DNA sequence: TGTGCCAGCAGCGTGGGACTAGCGGGGGGGAGGGGGCAGTTCTTC. It is translated as CASSVGLAGGRGQFF.

The genes are TRBV7-9 and TRBJ1-1, with D possibly matching TRBD1 (6 bases). The germline V gene encodes CDR1 SEHNR and CDR2 FQNEAQ (reference sequence). V gave up 5 bases and J gave up 5 bases, with 15 bases separating them. The CDR3 consists of 14 residues. CDR3 nucleotides: TGTGCCAGCAGCACCCAGGGGCGGAGGACTGAAGCTTTCTTT. It codes for CASSTQGRRTEAFF.

The chain has TRBV29-1 and TRBJ1-2, with D unresolved. The CDR3 runs to 14 residues. Germline V gives CDR1 SQVTM, CDR2 ANQGSEA. The V end was cut by 4 bases, the J end by 8 bases, with 20 bases between. This CDR3 reads CSVAGGESYGGYTF. In nucleotides, the CDR3 is TGCAGCGTTGCGGGAGGAGAATCTTACGGCGGCTACACCTTC.

This clone was counted once. The J gene is TRBJ2-2, the V gene TRBV5-1; 7 bases align to TRBD2. The CDR3 consists of 16 residues. Germline trimming cut 5 bases from V and 7 bases from J; bases unmatched to any gene: 14. The germline CDR1 and CDR2 sequences are SGHRS and YFSETQ. Written as DNA, the CDR3 is TGCGCCAGCAGGGTCGGTCTCGCGGGAGCGGTCGGGGAGCTGTTTTTT. Its translation: CASRVGLAGAVGELFF. The entire variable domain, with the rest obtained from reference TRBV5-1 and TRBJ2-2, is as follows: KAGVTQTPRYLIKTRGQQVTLSCSPISGHRSVSWYQQTPGQGLQFLFEYFSETQRNKGNFPGRFSGRQFSNSRSEMNVSTLELGDSALYLCASRVGLAGAVGELFFGEGSRLTVL.

This chain uses TRBV7-2 with TRBJ2-1; D is ambiguous. Germline V lookup: CDR1 SGHTA, CDR2 FQGNSA. The ends were cut back, 1 base at V and 6 bases at J, with 7 bases in the middle. The CDR3 contains 13 residues. Here the CDR3 reads CASSLGGLNEQFF. DNA for the CDR3: TGTGCCAGCAGCTTAGGTGGGCTCAATGAGCAGTTCTTC.

The chain joins TRBV18 to TRBJ2-3, with TRBD2 matching 10 bases. Germline lookup yields CDR1 KGHSH and CDR2 LQKENI. This CDR3 has 16 residues. J lost 0 bases, V lost 5 bases, and 5 bases had no gene match. The CDR3 coding sequence is TGTGCCAGCTCATCCCTAGCGGGAGCTAGCACAGATACGCAGTATTTT. Its translation is CASSSLAGASTDTQYF.

This rearrangement joins TRBV5-1 to TRBJ2-3; D is unresolved. The CDR3 length is 12 residues. Trimming removed 7 bases at V and 4 bases at J, with 10 bases between. Germline V CDR1 and CDR2: SGHRS, YFSETQ. The CDR3 nucleotides are TGCGCCAGCGCTAGAGACGCAGATACGCAGTATTTT. It yields the protein CASARDADTQYF.

Comment on this clone: This sample includes further DNA sequences coding for the same CDR3. This chain uses TRBV5-1 with TRBJ1-5; 10 bases are shared with TRBD1. From germline, CDR1 is SGHRS and CDR2 YFSETQ. This CDR3 region has 15 residues. J lost 2 bases, V lost 5 bases, and 4 bases had no gene match. The CDR3 coding sequence is TGCGCCAGCAGGCCCGGGACAGGGGGCAATCAGCCCCAGCATTTT. Its translation is CASRPGTGGNQPQHF.

The chain couples TRBV27 to TRBJ1-1; 8 bases agree with TRBD1. With V trimmed by 8 bases and J by 1 base, 9 bases remained unmatched. CDR1 is MNHEY, CDR2 SMNVEV, per germline (reference sequence). The CDR3 totals 15 residues. The CDR3 protein is CASGHGDRRNTEAFF. The CDR3 nucleotides are TGTGCCAGCGGCCATGGGGACAGGAGGAACACTGAAGCTTTCTTT.

This rearrangement joins TRBV6-5 to TRBJ2-1; maybe TRBD2 (5 bases). Germline CDR1 is MNHEY and CDR2 is SVGAGI. V dropped 0 bases and J dropped 2 bases, with 11 bases sitting between them. The CDR3 runs 16 residues. The CDR3 loop reads CASSYSVGVAYNEQFF. The CDR3 nucleotides read TGTGCCAGCAGTTACTCGGTGGGAGTAGCCTACAATGAGCAGTTCTTC.

This rearrangement joins TRBV11-2 to TRBJ1-5; D is ambiguous. The CDR3 covers 14 residues. Germline CDR1 is SGHAT and CDR2 is FQNNGV. V was trimmed by 1 base and J by 7 bases, leaving 11 bases between them. The CDR3, as DNA: TGTGCCAGCAGCTTAGGAGGCGATTGGCAGCCCCAGCATTTT. Residues: CASSLGGDWQPQHF. The full variable domain, completed using reference TRBV11-2 and TRBJ1-5, is EAGVAQSPRYKIIEKRQSVAFWCNPISGHATLYWYQQILGQGPKLLIQFQNNGVVDDSQLPKDRFSAERLKGVDSTLKIQPAKLEDSAVYLCASSLGGDWQPQHFGDGTRLSIL.

This clone appeared once. This chain uses TRBV27 with TRBJ2-7, with 7 bases that match TRBD2. V shed 0 bases and J 3 bases; nucleotides not matched to a gene: 5. Germline CDR1 and CDR2: MNHEY and SMNVEV (reference sequence). This CDR3 has 15 amino acids. The CDR3 DNA reads as TGTGCCAGCAGTTTATCGGGAGCGGGGAGCTACGAGCAGTACTTC. Translated, it gives CASSLSGAGSYEQYF.

The chain couples TRBV6-5 to TRBJ2-1, with 9 bases identical to TRBD2. The CDR3 loop spans 16 amino acids. Germline CDR1 and CDR2: MNHEY and SVGAGI. J was trimmed by 7 bases and V by 2 bases; bases with no gene match: 9. The CDR3 loop reads CASSYRVAGGPNEQFF. For the CDR3, the DNA is TGTGCCAGCAGTTACCGAGTCGCGGGAGGGCCGAATGAGCAGTTCTTC.

This chain's CDR3 is CASSEGDTIGRKLFF. The CDR3 nucleotides read TGTGCCAGCAGTGAAGGAGACACCATAGGGAGAAAACTGTTTTTT. This sequence joins TRBV6-1 and TRBJ1-4; D remains unclear. V lost 1 base and J lost 10, with 16 bases in between. Germline loops: CDR1 MNHNS, CDR2 SASEGT. The CDR3 runs 15 residues.

The chain joins TRBV29-1 to TRBJ2-7; D gene uncertain. V was shortened by 6 bases and J by 0 bases, with 12 bases between the two germline ends. The CDR3 has 13 residues. Per germline, CDR1 SQVTM and CDR2 ANQGSEA. The CDR3 DNA sequence: TGCAGCGTGCAAAGTGGCGGCTCCTACGAGCAGTACTTC. Protein product: CSVQSGGSYEQYF.

The rearrangement links TRBV7-9 to TRBJ2-5, with TRBD1 matching over 9 bases. Per the germline V gene, CDR1 is SEHNR and CDR2 is FQNEAQ (reference sequence). This CDR3 contains 14 residues. The J segment lost 4 bases and the V segment lost 5 bases, leaving 5 bases of the junction unmatched. CDR3 sequence: CASSRDRVPETQYF. The DNA for the CDR3 is TGTGCCAGCAGCCGGGACAGGGTACCAGAGACCCAGTACTTC.

This rearrangement joins TRBV5-1 to TRBJ1-1; a possible D gene is TRBD1 (6 bases). Germline V lookup: CDR1 SGHRS, CDR2 YFSETQ. V lost 2 bases and J lost 0, with 8 bases in between. This CDR3 is 14 amino acids long. The CDR3 sequence is CASSFTGMNTEAFF. CDR3 bases: TGCGCCAGCAGCTTTACAGGGATGAACACTGAAGCTTTCTTT.

The chain links TRBV25-1 to TRBJ2-3; 11 bases align to TRBD2. The CDR3 sequence is 17 residues long. V lost 4 bases to trimming and J lost 1 base; unmatched junction nucleotides: 7. The germline V gene encodes CDR1 MGHDK and CDR2 SYGVNS. CDR3 DNA sequence: TGTGCCAGCAGTGCCGTTAGCGGGAGGGCCGGCACAGATACGCAGTATTTT. This encodes CASSAVSGRAGTDTQYF.

This chain joins TRBV6-6 and TRBJ2-5; D is unclear. CDR1 MNHNY and CDR2 SVGAGI come from the germline V gene (reference sequence). The V end was cut by 7 bases, the J end by 2 bases, with 8 bases between. This CDR3 has 12 amino acids. The CDR3 sequence: CASTLRQETQYF. The CDR3, as DNA: TGTGCCAGCACTCTAAGACAAGAGACCCAGTACTTC.

The chain has TRBV2 and TRBJ2-5; weak D call: TRBD1 (6 bases). The CDR3 is made up of 13 amino acids. Germline values: CDR1 SNHLY, CDR2 FYNNEI. V lost 11 bases to trimming and J lost 3 bases, with 16 bases between them. The CDR3 DNA sequence: TGTGCCGGAACCGTGGACAGTAAAGAGACCCAGTACTTC. It translates to CAGTVDSKETQYF.